Below, 18 T cell receptor beta chains from the same sample are listed, as sequenced in a study of T cell repertoires and HLA-DP antigens. No antigen is known for these receptors. Clones were read by immunoSEQ multiplex PCR, and TCRdb kept only the in-frame ones, dropping some. The sample contains about 110,000 clones, 80% to 95% of which appear only once. Sequences were obtained from CD4+ T cells from PBMCs. The receptor source for this set is a woman aged 18-29 years in good health and CMV-seronegative.

This rearrangement joins TRBV27 to TRBJ2-5; TRBD1 aligns across 7 bases. CDR1 MNHEY and CDR2 SMNVEV come from the germline V gene (reference sequence). V shed 5 bases and J 5 bases; nucleotides not matched to a gene: 14. This CDR3 is built from 16 residues. This CDR3 reads CASSRTGAGQTETQYF. CDR3 nucleotides: TGTGCCAGCAGTAGAACAGGGGCGGGTCAAACGGAGACCCAGTACTTC.

The V call is TRBV4-3, the J call TRBJ2-3; D gene uncertain. CDR3 size: 14 residues. Germline V gives CDR1 LGHNA, CDR2 YSLEER. Deletions cut 0 bases from V and 2 bases from J, with 6 bases between. The CDR3 sequence: CASSQERPTDTQYF. CDR3 sequence (DNA): TGCGCCAGCAGCCAAGAGAGACCCACAGATACGCAGTATTTT.

This chain uses TRBV18 with TRBJ1-3; the match to TRBD1 covers 7 bases. CDR3 size: 15 residues. Trimming took 5 bases from V and 0 from J; bases not matched to a gene: 4. CDR1 and CDR2 from the germline V gene are KGHSH and LQKENI. In nucleotides, the CDR3 is TGTGCCAGCTCAGGTGGGACAGACTCTGGAAACACCATATATTTT. Translated: CASSGGTDSGNTIYF.

This rearrangement joins TRBV6-5 to TRBJ1-5, with 7 nucleotides matching TRBD1. CDR1 is MNHEY, CDR2 SVGAGI, per germline. V lost 6 bases and J lost 3; bases outside the gene matches: 5. The CDR3 contains 14 residues. For the CDR3, the DNA is TGTGCCAGCAGCCGTGGACAGGACAATCAGCCCCAGCATTTT. Protein sequence: CASSRGQDNQPQHF.

This chain joins TRBV5-4 and TRBJ1-6, with D uncertain. Germline loops: CDR1 SGHNT, CDR2 YYREEE (reference sequence). The CDR3 length is 16 residues. V dropped 0 bases and J dropped 0 bases, with 7 bases sitting between them. This CDR3 is CASSLASSSYNSPLHF. The CDR3 bases are TGTGCCAGCAGCTTGGCTTCGAGCTCCTATAATTCACCCCTCCACTTT.

This chain uses TRBV5-1 with TRBJ2-2; D might be TRBD1 (5 bases). Germline CDR1 SGHRS, CDR2 YFSETQ. The CDR3 runs to 15 residues. V lost 4 bases and J lost 0, with 10 bases in between. In nucleotides, the CDR3 is TGCGCCAGCAGCCCGGACACCTCGAACACCGGGGAGCTGTTTTTT. Amino acids: CASSPDTSNTGELFF.

The rearrangement uses TRBV7-8 and TRBJ2-7, with TRBD2 matching 10 bases. This CDR3 is built from 15 residues. Per germline, CDR1 SGHVS and CDR2 FQNEAQ. V was pared by 5 bases and J by 4 bases, with 8 bases of the junction left unmatched. The CDR3 protein is CASSPRRTSGYEQYF. The DNA for the CDR3 is TGTGCCAGCAGCCCACGAAGGACTAGCGGATACGAGCAGTACTTC. Full variable domain (missing parts from reference TRBV7-8 and TRBJ2-7): GAGVSQSPRYKVAKRGQDVALRCDPISGHVSLFWYQQALGQGPEFLTYFQNEAQLDKSGLPSDRFFAERPEGSVSTLKIQRTQQEDSAVYLCASSPRRTSGYEQYFGPGTRLTVT.

The chain recombines TRBV28 with TRBJ1-5, with D perhaps TRBD1 (6 bases). Trimming stripped 3 bases from V and 6 bases from J, with 15 bases between. This CDR3 region has 15 residues. The germline V gene encodes CDR1 MDHEN and CDR2 SYDVKM. The CDR3 sequence is CASSLRGGDGQPQHF. In nucleotides, the CDR3 is TGTGCCAGCAGTTTGAGGGGGGGTGACGGTCAGCCCCAGCATTTT.

The chain joins TRBV18 to TRBJ1-1; D perhaps matches TRBD1 (6 bases). The CDR3 is 18 residues long. Germline loops: CDR1 KGHSH, CDR2 LQKENI. Trimming took 3 bases from V and 0 from J, leaving 20 bases between them. The CDR3 spells CASSPLQGSGAMNTEAFF. The CDR3 bases are TGTGCCAGCTCACCTCTACAGGGTTCCGGTGCCATGAACACTGAAGCTTTCTTT.

The CDR3 DNA follows: TGCGCCAGCAGCCAAGATCGGTCAGGGGCCATGGGAGAAAAACTGTTTTTT. Encoded protein: CASSQDRSGAMGEKLFF. The chain recombines TRBV4-3 with TRBJ1-4, with D perhaps matching TRBD1 (6 bases). This CDR3 region has 17 residues. Trimming took 0 bases from V and 8 from J, leaving 19 bases between them. Germline V CDR1 and CDR2: LGHNA, YSLEER.

This chain connects TRBV5-7 to TRBJ1-2; 9 bases are shared with TRBD1. TRBV5-7 is classed as an ORF, of uncertain function. This CDR3 region has 16 residues. Losses at the gene ends were 4 bases for V and 4 bases for J; bases not matched to a gene: 11. The CDR3 nucleotides are TGTGCCAGCAGCGGGGGGGACAGGGCTTTCGTCTATGGCTACACCTTC. Translation gives CASSGGDRAFVYGYTF.

The chain employs TRBV15 and TRBJ2-3, with 7 bases matching TRBD2. The CDR3 is 14 residues long. The ends lost 5 bases at V and 0 bases at J; junction bases unmatched: 2. Germline lookup yields CDR1 LNHNV and CDR2 YYDKDF (reference sequence). The CDR3 is CATSFGGSTDTQYF. The CDR3 DNA reads as TGTGCCACCAGCTTCGGGGGGAGCACAGATACGCAGTATTTT.

The V gene is TRBV21-1, the J gene TRBJ2-1; the tabulated D call, TRBD1, remains unverified against the DNA. TRBV21-1 is a pseudogene locus. The CDR3 runs 15 residues. This CDR3 is CASGIQGRANNEQFF. Written as DNA, the CDR3 is TGTGCCAGCGGAATCCAGGGCAGGGCCAACAATGAGCAGTTCTTC.

V and J are TRBV7-2 and TRBJ2-3, with 8 bases that match TRBD2. The length of the CDR3 is 16 residues. Germline V gene lookup returns CDR1 SGHTA and CDR2 FQGNSA. With 1 base clipped from V and 1 base from J, the junction kept 4 bases outside the gene matches. The CDR3 protein is CASSLVSSGGTDTQYF. The CDR3 coding sequence is TGTGCCAGCAGCTTAGTGAGTAGCGGGGGCACAGATACGCAGTATTTT.

This clone was recorded a few times. The rearrangement links TRBV6-5 to TRBJ2-5; 7 bases line up with TRBD2. After removal of 4 bases from V and 6 bases from J, the junction contained 5 bases not matched to a gene. The CDR3 is 13 amino acids. In germline, CDR1 is MNHEY, CDR2 SVGAGI. The CDR3 reads CASSWDYSQTQYF. CDR3 sequence (DNA): TGTGCCAGCAGTTGGGACTACAGCCAGACCCAGTACTTC.

V and J are TRBV29-1 and TRBJ2-4; 7 positions match TRBD1. V shed 6 bases and J 0 bases; nucleotides not matched to a gene: 5. The CDR3 is 14 amino acids. Germline-derived CDR1 and CDR2 are SQVTM and ANQGSEA. The CDR3 sequence: CSVTGVLAKNIQYF. DNA for the CDR3: TGCAGCGTCACAGGGGTGTTAGCCAAAAACATTCAGTACTTC.

This chain connects TRBV28 to TRBJ1-6; D remains ambiguous. Per the germline V gene, CDR1 is MDHEN and CDR2 is SYDVKM. V was shortened by 2 bases and J by 5 bases, with 4 bases between the two germline ends. The CDR3 length is 13 residues. CDR3 sequence reads: CASSLPHNSPLHF. As DNA, the CDR3 is TGTGCCAGCAGTTTACCCCATAATTCACCCCTCCACTTT.

V is TRBV5-8 and J is TRBJ2-7; unclear D gene. Germline values: CDR1 SGHTS, CDR2 YDEGEE. V gave up 4 bases and J gave up 3 bases, with 17 bases separating them. The CDR3 contains 15 residues. This chain's CDR3 is CASSRILGPNYEQYV. CDR3 DNA sequence: TGTGCCAGCAGCCGGATCCTGGGCCCTAACTACGAGCAGTACGTC.